This T cell receptor beta chain was sequenced in a study of brain T cells in children with intractable seizures. Points from the study as a whole: Known viral epitope-specific CDR3s closely matched each case's top public brain CDR3. Viral specificity was inferred only from CDR3 similarity; HCMV serostatus was unknown.

Assay used: immunoSEQ multiplex PCR; TCRdb lists only in-frame clones, some missing. This sample has approximately 7,800 clones, with roughly 73% found just once. V shed 3 bases and J 4 bases; nucleotides not matched to a gene: 3. The CDR3 runs 13 residues. Germline V CDR1 and CDR2: SGHRS, YFSETQ. Notes on this clone: The antigen remains unidentified.

Surgery cases with the highest brain T cell transcript signatures were chosen for sequencing. The specimen comprised resected brain tissue, sampled at surgery. This clonotype was obtained from a boy younger than two with tuberous sclerosis and intractable seizures. The V and J genes are TRBV5-1 and TRBJ2-5; 7 bases align to TRBD2. This chain's CDR3 is CASSSLAGETQYF. Written as DNA, the CDR3 is TGCGCCAGCAGCTCCTTAGCGGGAGAGACCCAGTACTTC.